This T cell receptor beta chain was captured by sequencing in a study of human T cells and chemical hapten exposure. General study points: Patch test score showed a positive correlation with PT1 expanded TCR counts. No shift was seen in TCRs above 1 in 1000 frequency with DPC sensitization. Donors, who had alopecia, may show an immune response that differs from healthy people's.

This CDR3 region has 18 residues. Germline loops: CDR1 MNHEY, CDR2 SVGEGT. V was pared by 6 bases and J by 1 base, with 24 bases between. In TCRdb, the RACE reads were re-called with MiXCR into one record per CDR3 protein. The data show around 120,000 distinct CDR3 sequences, approximately 13% seen once. The sample holds many counts of this clonotype. Its antigen is not known. Time point of the sample: pre-sensitization, week 0. Treatment noted: therapeutic diphenylcyclopropenone sensitization with weekly scalp DPC. From whole blood left unfractionated, total RNA was extracted. Sequenced material: whole blood, taken in connection with sensitization to the hapten diphenylcyclopropenone (DPC). This clonotype was sampled from a woman between 18 and 30 years old with alopecia areata. Some clones in this sample may be carry-over from other donors' samples. The J gene is TRBJ2-5, the V gene TRBV6-2 or TRBV6-3, with D perhaps matching TRBD2 (7 bases). CDR3 nucleotides: TGTGCCAGCAGCTCCCAGCCGGGGGGCCGCCGAAGCCAAGAGACCCAGTACTTC. Its protein is CASSSQPGGRRSQETQYF.